Listed here are 28 T cell receptor beta chains from one sample, sequenced in a study of T cells after yellow fever vaccination. Each CDR3 protein is one row after TCRdb ran MiXCR on the 5' RACE reads. This table has about 510,000 distinct CDR3 sequences, 21% appearing once. Material: PBMCs, obtained roughly 20 days after the first yellow fever vaccination. These TCRs come from a man aged 18 to 30 who received the YFV17D yellow fever vaccine.

In its sample, this clonotype was seen a few times. The chain has TRBV24-1 and TRBJ2-2; 11 bases line up with TRBD1. J gave up 6 bases and V 2 bases, and 7 bases lay outside the gene matches. CDR3 length equals 17 residues. Germline-derived CDR1 and CDR2 are KGHDR and SFDVKD. CDR3 residues: CATSDSSGTGGAGELFF. CDR3 sequence (DNA): TGTGCCACCAGTGATTCTTCCGGGACAGGGGGTGCCGGGGAGCTGTTTTTT.

V gene TRBV5-1 combines with J gene TRBJ2-1, with 8 bases identical to TRBD2. J gave up 7 bases and V 7 bases, and 7 bases lay outside the gene matches. Germline V CDR1 and CDR2: SGHRS, YFSETQ. This CDR3 region has 13 residues. CDR3: CASRRAGENEQFF. The CDR3 DNA sequence: TGCGCCAGCCGCCGAGCGGGGGAGAATGAGCAGTTCTTC.

Many counts were recorded for this clonotype. V gene TRBV7-2 combines with J gene TRBJ2-3; unclear D gene. This CDR3 comprises 12 residues. The V end lost 6 bases, the J end lost 2 bases, and 6 bases lay between the germline ends. The V gene's germline CDR1 is SGHTA and CDR2 FQGNSA. The CDR3 sequence: CASSYFTDTQYF. CDR3 coding DNA: TGTGCCAGCAGTTACTTCACAGATACGCAGTATTTT.

This clonotype was seen repeatedly, ten times or more. This chain links TRBV27 with TRBJ2-4; D may be TRBD2 (5 bases). Germline V gene sequence: CDR1 MNHEY, CDR2 SMNVEV (reference sequence). The CDR3 covers 15 residues. V was clipped by 6 bases and J by 3 bases, with 15 bases between them. Written as DNA, the CDR3 is TGTGCCAGCAGACTAGGGCGATCGGGCAAAAACATTCAGTACTTC. This codes for CASRLGRSGKNIQYF.

Here the CDR3 reads CASSAGTVTGSTNEKLFF. Written as DNA, the CDR3 is TGCGCCAGCAGCGCCGGGACAGTTACGGGGTCAACTAATGAAAAACTGTTTTTT. The rearrangement joins TRBV4-3 to TRBJ1-4, with 7 bases aligning to TRBD1. Germline V gives CDR1 LGHNA, CDR2 YSLEER. The CDR3 has 18 amino acids. J gave up 0 bases and V 5 bases, and 12 bases lay outside the gene matches.

This clonotype has just a few counts. The V and J genes are TRBV7-9 and TRBJ2-7; 9 nucleotides line up with TRBD2. V trimming: 5 bases; J trimming: 7 bases; junction bases outside the gene matches: 9. CDR1 is SEHNR and CDR2 is FQNEAQ in the germline V gene (reference sequence). The CDR3 has 14 amino acids. The chain's CDR3 is CASSLSGGSGEQYF. The CDR3 nucleotides are TGTGCCAGCAGCCTTAGCGGGGGATCTGGGGAGCAGTACTTC.

A few counts support this clonotype. The rearrangement uses TRBV20-1 and TRBJ2-7; 7 bases line up with TRBD2. With V trimmed by 5 bases and J by 4 bases, 8 bases remained unmatched. This CDR3 region has 13 residues. Germline V CDR1 and CDR2: DFQATT, SNEGSKA (reference sequence). CDR3 in amino acids: CSALPGLPYEQYF. As DNA, the CDR3 is TGCAGTGCTCTTCCGGGACTACCTTACGAGCAGTACTTC.

This clonotype has more than one count but fewer than ten. This chain joins TRBV7-2 and TRBJ2-7, with TRBD2 matching 7 bases. There are 16 residues in the CDR3. The junction had 8 bases not matched to a gene; V was cut back by 3 bases and J by 0 bases. Per the germline V gene, CDR1 is SGHTA and CDR2 is FQGNSA. CDR3 region: CASSLASGGSSYEQYF. DNA of the CDR3: TGTGCCAGCAGCTTGGCTAGCGGAGGAAGCTCCTACGAGCAGTACTTC.

J is TRBJ2-2 and V is TRBV11-2, with D unresolved. The CDR3 has 15 amino acids. V shed 5 bases and J shed 1 base, with 11 bases lying between them. Germline CDR1 and CDR2: SGHAT and FQNNGV. Here the CDR3 reads CASSAVVWNTGELFF. The CDR3 DNA sequence: TGTGCCAGCAGCGCCGTTGTATGGAACACCGGGGAGCTGTTTTTT.

This clonotype occurred a few times. The chain recombines TRBV14 with TRBJ2-1, with no clear D. The germline V and J ends were trimmed by 6 bases and 3 bases, with 15 bases remaining between them. This CDR3 contains 15 residues. CDR1 and CDR2 (germline): SGHDN, FVKESK. The CDR3 DNA reads TGTGCCAGCAGTTCCAAAAGCCCCAGCTACAATGAGCAGTTCTTC. Its protein is CASSSKSPSYNEQFF. Combining the CDR3 with reference TRBV14 and TRBJ2-1 gives the whole variable domain EAGVTQFPSHSVIEKGQTVTLRCDPISGHDNLYWYRRVMGKEIKFLLHFVKESKQDESGMPNNRFLAERTGGTYSTLKVQPAELEDSGVYFCASSSKSPSYNEQFFGPGTRLTVL.

This clonotype was observed many times. The V and J genes are TRBV5-1 and TRBJ2-7, with 10 bases lining up with TRBD1. The CDR3 is made up of 15 amino acids. V was pared by 3 bases and J by 5 bases, with 8 bases of the junction left unmatched. Germline V gives CDR1 SGHRS, CDR2 YFSETQ. The CDR3 nucleotides read TGCGCCAGCAGCTCGGGACAGGGGTTTGGCGACGAGCAGTACTTC. Residues: CASSSGQGFGDEQYF. Combining the CDR3 with reference TRBV5-1 and TRBJ2-7 gives the whole variable domain KAGVTQTPRYLIKTRGQQVTLSCSPISGHRSVSWYQQTPGQGLQFLFEYFSETQRNKGNFPGRFSGRQFSNSRSEMNVSTLELGDSALYLCASSSGQGFGDEQYFGPGTRLTVT.

This clonotype was seen many times. The chain employs TRBV4-1 and TRBJ1-5; unclear D gene. Germline CDR1 reads MGHRA; CDR2 reads YSYEKL. The CDR3 covers 15 residues. Deletions cut 4 bases from V and 0 bases from J, with 10 bases between. DNA for the CDR3: TGCGCCAGCAGCCCGCGGCACGTTAGCAATCAGCCCCAGCATTTT. This sequence encodes CASSPRHVSNQPQHF.

This clonotype appeared many times. The chain has TRBV20-1 and TRBJ1-6, with D uncertain. Germline V gives CDR1 DFQATT, CDR2 SNEGSKA (reference sequence). The V end lost 1 base, the J end lost 9 bases, and 19 bases lay between the germline ends. CDR3 length: 16 residues. The CDR3 reads CSARVRAMPGRSPLHF. CDR3 DNA sequence: TGCAGTGCTAGAGTGCGGGCGATGCCGGGCCGTTCACCCCTCCACTTT.

The CDR3 here is CASSVPGQGSGYTF. The CDR3 region has the DNA TGTGCCAGCAGTGTTCCGGGACAGGGAAGTGGCTACACCTTC. The chain recombines TRBV6-1 with TRBJ1-2, with 9 nucleotides matching TRBD1. V trimming: 4 bases; J trimming: 7 bases; junction bases outside the gene matches: 7. CDR3 size: 14 residues. Germline-derived CDR1 and CDR2 are MNHNS and SASEGT.

This clonotype was observed a few times. The chain joins TRBV29-1 to TRBJ1-2, with D possibly matching TRBD1 (6 bases). Germline V gives CDR1 SQVTM, CDR2 ANQGSEA. The CDR3 extends over 13 amino acids. The V end lost 3 bases, the J end lost 8 bases, and 16 bases lay between the germline ends. This chain's CDR3 is CSVDPVGTRGYTF. The CDR3 nucleotides read TGCAGCGTTGATCCCGTTGGGACACGGGGCTACACCTTC. Full variable domain (rest looked up from reference TRBV29-1 and TRBJ1-2): SAVISQKPSRDICQRGTSLTIQCQVDSQVTMMFWYRQQPGQSLTLIATANQGSEATYESGFVIDKFPISRPNLTFSTLTVSNMSPEDSSIYLCSVDPVGTRGYTFGSGTRLTVV.

The chain employs TRBV20-1 and TRBJ2-1, with TRBD2 matching 8 bases. Trimming cost V 6 bases and J 10 bases; bases outside gene matches: 17. The CDR3 consists of 15 residues. Per the germline V gene, CDR1 is DFQATT and CDR2 is SNEGSKA (reference sequence). DNA of the CDR3: TGCAGTGCCAGCCTGTACCCTGGACTAGCCCGGGAGCAGTTCTTC. Residues: CSASLYPGLAREQFF.

The V gene is TRBV6-2 or TRBV6-3, the J gene TRBJ1-1, with 9 bases matching TRBD1. Germline CDR1 MNHEY, CDR2 SVGEGT. This CDR3 spans 18 amino acids. J lost 6 bases, V lost 4 bases, and 18 bases had no gene match. The chain's CDR3 is CASSSSDLSGQGAPEAFF. In DNA form, the CDR3 reads TGTGCCAGCAGTTCTTCCGACCTTTCGGGACAGGGAGCACCTGAAGCTTTCTTT.

This clonotype was observed a few times. The chain recombines TRBV5-1 with TRBJ2-7, with a tentative D call TRBD1 (5 bases). V was shortened by 4 bases and J by 5 bases, with 16 bases between the two germline ends. Germline lookup yields CDR1 SGHRS and CDR2 YFSETQ. The CDR3 sequence is 14 residues long. Written as DNA, the CDR3 is TGCGCCAGCAGCCCCGGACAAGGTGGGGACGAGCAGTACGTC. Translating it yields CASSPGQGGDEQYV.

The table lists this clonotype with a few counts. V gene TRBV29-1 combines with J gene TRBJ1-4, with 9 bases lining up with TRBD1. This CDR3 contains 17 residues. Per germline, CDR1 SQVTM and CDR2 ANQGSEA. V was pared by 7 bases and J by 8 bases, with 20 bases of the junction left unmatched. CDR3 region: CSGIAWTGVPGGEKLFF. The CDR3 coding sequence is TGCAGCGGGATAGCATGGACAGGGGTCCCCGGAGGGGAAAAACTGTTTTTT.

This chain uses TRBV29-1 with TRBJ2-5; D possibly uses TRBD1 or TRBD2 (5 bases each). Per germline, CDR1 SQVTM and CDR2 ANQGSEA. The V gene lost 6 bases and the J gene lost 5 bases, with 13 bases spanning the gap. The CDR3 sequence is 12 residues long. Here the CDR3 reads CSVKTWGETQYF. CDR3 sequence (DNA): TGCAGCGTAAAGACGTGGGGGGAGACCCAGTACTTC.

This sequence joins TRBV6-2 or TRBV6-3 and TRBJ2-7; D remains ambiguous. Trimming stripped 8 bases from V and 3 bases from J, with 14 bases between. The CDR3 extends over 13 amino acids. The germline CDR1 and CDR2 sequences are MNHEY and SVGEGT. The CDR3 sequence: CASCPLNYYEQYF. As DNA, the CDR3 is TGTGCCAGCTGTCCCCTGAATTACTACGAGCAGTACTTC.

This chain links TRBV5-1 with TRBJ2-7; 8 nucleotides agree with TRBD2. The ends lost 2 bases at V and 5 bases at J; junction bases unmatched: 3. The CDR3 spans 13 residues. CDR1 and CDR2 from the germline V gene are SGHRS and YFSETQ. The CDR3 region is CASSFTGLDEQYF. The CDR3 coding sequence is TGCGCCAGCAGCTTTACGGGACTAGACGAGCAGTACTTC.

This chain uses TRBV11-2 with TRBJ2-3; D is ambiguous. This CDR3 spans 10 amino acids. Germline values: CDR1 SGHAT, CDR2 FQNNGV. Trimming pared 4 bases from V and 7 bases from J, leaving 3 bases between. CDR3: CASSYNTQYF. The CDR3 DNA follows: TGTGCCAGCAGCTACAATACGCAGTATTTT. The full variable domain, its missing parts supplied by reference TRBV11-2 and TRBJ2-3, is EAGVAQSPRYKIIEKRQSVAFWCNPISGHATLYWYQQILGQGPKLLIQFQNNGVVDDSQLPKDRFSAERLKGVDSTLKIQPAKLEDSAVYLCASSYNTQYFGPGTRLTVL.

This clonotype was picked up a small number of times. V usage is TRBV11-2 and J usage is TRBJ1-1; D unclear. The V and J ends lost 5 bases and 3 bases respectively, with 16 bases between them. The germline CDR1 and CDR2 sequences are SGHAT and FQNNGV. CDR3 length: 15 amino acids. CDR3 residues: CASSDPPGGDTEAFF. The DNA for the CDR3 is TGTGCCAGCAGCGATCCTCCGGGTGGGGACACTGAAGCTTTCTTT.

The chain uses TRBV9 and TRBJ2-2, with D uncertain. Germline CDR1 SGDLS, CDR2 YYNGEE. This CDR3 comprises 15 residues. Between the trimmed V and J ends, which lost 3 bases and 1 base, there was a span of 10 bases. CDR3 protein: CASSASPLNTGELFF. For the CDR3, the DNA is TGTGCCAGCAGCGCCAGCCCGTTGAACACCGGGGAGCTGTTTTTT. Full variable domain (remainder filled in from reference TRBV9 and TRBJ2-2): DSGVTQTPKHLITATGQRVTLRCSPRSGDLSVYWYQQSLDQGLQFLIQYYNGEERAKGNILERFSAQQFPDLHSELNLSSLELGDSALYFCASSASPLNTGELFFGEGSRLTVL.

The chain has TRBV5-4 and TRBJ2-3; 15 bases match TRBD2. This CDR3 contains 18 residues. V trimming: 4 bases; J trimming: 2 bases; junction bases outside the gene matches: 8. The germline gives CDR1 SGHNT, CDR2 YYREEE (reference sequence). CDR3 sequence reads: CASSAGLAGGPSTDTQYF. The DNA for the CDR3 is TGTGCCAGCAGCGCTGGACTAGCGGGGGGGCCCTCCACAGATACGCAGTATTTT.

On this clonotype itself: The junction differs from germline at one of its ends, possibly a read error. The J gene is TRBJ2-3, the V gene TRBV11-2; D unresolved. The CDR3 runs to 11 residues. Germline V gene data show CDR1 as SGHAT and CDR2 as FQNNGV. The CDR3 sequence: CASSLDTQDHF. The CDR3 coding sequence is TGTGCCAGCAGCTTAGATACTCAGGACCATTTT. The variable domain in full, completed from reference TRBV11-2 and TRBJ2-3, reads EAGVAQSPRYKIIEKRQSVAFWCNPISGHATLYWYQQILGQGPKLLIQFQNNGVVDDSQLPKDRFSAERLKGVDSTLKIQPAKLEDSAVYLCASSLDTQDHFGPGTRLTVL.

This clonotype occurred many times. The chain is built from TRBV5-1 and TRBJ2-7; 7 nucleotides align to TRBD1. The CDR3 contains 12 residues. With 7 bases clipped from V and 3 bases from J, the junction kept 4 bases outside the gene matches. Germline lookup yields CDR1 SGHRS and CDR2 YFSETQ. The CDR3 spells CASGTDSYEQYF. CDR3 in DNA: TGCGCCAGCGGGACAGACAGCTACGAGCAGTACTTC.